Listed below are T cell receptor beta chains from one sample, sequenced in a study of blood T cells in healthy people across ages. Using its own MiXCR run on the 5' RACE reads, TCRdb lists one record per CDR3 protein. The sample has roughly 930,000 distinct CDR3 sequences, approximately 49% seen once; the top ten hold 10% to 15%. Input material: blood. Every receptor here comes from a man aged 25 to 40 in good health. CDR3s include the opening cysteine and the closing phenylalanine or tryptophan. The D gene is left open where the match is weak. The listing skips clone size in some rows; elsewhere it reads once, few, many or a size class.

size	V	D	J	CDR3	DNA
NA	TRBV20-1	TRBD2	TRBJ2-5	CSAWTSGGVQETQYF	TGCAGTGCATGGACTAGCGGGGGTGTCCAAGAGACCCAGTACTTC
NA	TRBV19	TRBD2	TRBJ2-1	CASSIGLAGEQFF	TGTGCCAGTAGTATCGGACTAGCGGGGGAGCAGTTCTTC
NA	TRBV3-1	NA	TRBJ2-3	CASSQDGWLSSTDTQYF	TGTGCCAGCAGCCAGGATGGATGGCTATCGAGCACAGATACGCAGTATTTT
NA	TRBV5-1	NA	TRBJ2-3	CASAGQRTDTQYF	TGCGCCAGCGCGGGACAACGCACAGATACGCAGTATTTT
once	TRBV20-1	TRBD2	TRBJ2-5	CSARDVGLAEHQETQYF	TGCAGTGCTAGAGATGTCGGCCTAGCGGAGCATCAAGAGACCCAGTACTTC
NA	TRBV12-3/TRBV12-4	NA	TRBJ2-1	CASSFSGIEQFF	TGTGCCAGCAGTTTCTCGGGTATCGAGCAGTTCTTC
NA	TRBV9	NA	TRBJ1-5	CASSVGGGTGQPQHF	TGTGCCAGCAGCGTAGGAGGAGGAACTGGTCAGCCCCAGCATTTT
NA	TRBV7-9	TRBD1	TRBJ2-7	CASSLARQGASEQYF	TGTGCCAGCAGCTTAGCCCGACAGGGAGCCTCCGAGCAGTACTTC
NA	TRBV7-9	NA	TRBJ2-7	CASSLVEREQYF	TGTGCCAGCAGCTTAGTCGAACGCGAGCAGTACTTC
NA	TRBV3-1	TRBD2	TRBJ2-1	CASRAWGGYNEQFF	TGTGCCAGCCGTGCGTGGGGGGGCTACAATGAGCAGTTCTTC
few	TRBV3-1	NA	TRBJ2-7	CASSQDPGRGYRLPYEQYF	TGTGCCAGCAGCCAAGATCCCGGTCGGGGATATCGATTACCCTACGAGCAGTACTTC
NA	TRBV14	TRBD1	TRBJ2-1	CASSQAFDRGVDNEQFF	TGTGCCAGCAGCCAAGCCTTTGACAGGGGAGTCGACAATGAGCAGTTCTTC
NA	TRBV4-3	NA	TRBJ2-3	CASSQRPRTLTDTQYF	TGCGCCAGCAGTCAAAGGCCCCGGACGCTCACAGATACGCAGTATTTT
NA	TRBV29-1	TRBD2	TRBJ2-7	CSVEDRLAGLYEQYF	TGCAGCGTTGAAGATCGACTAGCGGGGCTCTACGAGCAGTACTTC
many	TRBV4-3	NA	TRBJ2-1	CASSQEERDEQFF	TGCGCCAGCAGCCAAGAAGAGAGGGATGAGCAGTTCTTC